Below, 30 T cell receptor beta chains from the same sample are listed, as sequenced in a study of T cells in Graves' hyperthyroidism and ophthalmopathy. Amplified regions were TCR beta CDR3 sequences from RNA transcripts. With the HTBI primer set, the TCR CDR3 went through a first round of RT-PCR. TCRdb reanalysed the multiplex PCR reads using MiXCR and keeps one entry per CDR3 protein. The top ten hold about 4% of the sample, which has hundreds of thousands of distinct CDR3 sequences, roughly 14% seen once. Source material: blood. Every receptor here comes from a woman in her forties with Graves' ophthalmopathy.

This clonotype was found many times. This chain uses TRBV28 with TRBJ2-3, with D possibly matching TRBD2 (5 bases). Trimming pared 2 bases from V and 8 bases from J, leaving 11 bases between. This CDR3 region has 13 residues. Germline V CDR1 and CDR2: MDHEN, SYDVKM. The CDR3 loop reads CASSLAPGGTQYF. CDR3 sequence (DNA): TGTGCCAGCAGTTTAGCCCCAGGAGGTACGCAGTATTTT.

In its sample, this clonotype was seen many times. This sequence joins TRBV6-1 and TRBJ1-1; 8 bases are shared with TRBD1. V dropped 5 bases and J dropped 1; count of bases not matched to a gene: 6. Germline V gene sequence: CDR1 MNHNS, CDR2 SASEGT. The length of the CDR3 is 15 residues. This chain's CDR3 is CASSPRTGKNTEAFF. The CDR3 region has the DNA TGTGCCAGCAGTCCCCGGACAGGGAAGAACACTGAAGCTTTCTTT.

The gene calls are TRBV28 and TRBJ1-5; tentative D call: TRBD1 (5 bases). The CDR3 contains 14 residues. V lost 6 bases and J 3 bases, leaving 12 bases between the germline ends. Germline assignment: CDR1 MDHEN and CDR2 SYDVKM. CDR3 bases: TGTGCCAGCAGCTGGGGGATAGACAATCAGCCCCAGCATTTT. Amino acid sequence: CASSWGIDNQPQHF.

This clonotype was detected a few times. A much bigger clone sits one base away, suggesting this may be a read error. The chain recombines TRBV6-1 with TRBJ2-2, with a weak D call TRBD2 (6 bases). The CDR3 runs 14 residues. Germline V gene data show CDR1 as MNHNS and CDR2 as SASEGT. Between the trimmed V and J ends, which lost 6 bases and 7 bases, there was a span of 15 bases. CDR3 nucleotides: TGTGCCAGCAGGACTAACGGGGGAATCGGGGAGCTGTTTTTT. Translation: CASRTNGGIGELFF.

The CDR3 is CASRTGLAADDGSYEQYF. The CDR3 DNA reads TGTGCCAGCAGAACCGGACTAGCGGCGGACGATGGCTCCTACGAGCAGTACTTC. V gene TRBV6-2 or TRBV6-3 combines with J gene TRBJ2-7, with 10 nucleotides matching TRBD2. V shed 6 bases, J shed 0 bases, and the junction held 14 bases outside the gene matches. The length of the CDR3 is 18 residues. The germline V gene encodes CDR1 MNHEY and CDR2 SVGEGT.

This clonotype was observed at least ten times. The chain uses TRBV12-3 or TRBV12-4 and TRBJ2-5; D is ambiguous. V lost 6 bases and J 5 bases, leaving 10 bases between the germline ends. The CDR3 extends over 12 amino acids. DNA for the CDR3: TGTGCCAGCAGCACCTCGACGGAGACCCAGTACTTC. Translating gives CASSTSTETQYF.

This clonotype has ten or more counts. The chain combines TRBV4-2 with TRBJ2-5; 8 bases agree with TRBD2. V dropped 0 bases and J dropped 5; count of bases not matched to a gene: 5. The germline CDR1 and CDR2 sequences are LGHNA and YNFKEQ. The CDR3 runs 15 residues. The CDR3 loop reads CASSQDVREDETQYF. The CDR3 nucleotides read TGTGCCAGCAGCCAAGATGTGCGGGAGGACGAGACCCAGTACTTC.

The V gene is TRBV6-5, the J gene TRBJ2-5; D remains ambiguous. Trimming pared 4 bases from V and 4 bases from J, leaving 16 bases between. The CDR3 length is 15 residues. CDR1 MNHEY and CDR2 SVGAGI come from the germline V gene. This chain's CDR3 is CASSSQVTAPETQYF. Here the CDR3 DNA reads TGTGCCAGCAGTTCACAAGTAACAGCCCCAGAGACCCAGTACTTC.

The chain recombines TRBV30 with TRBJ2-2; TRBD1 agrees at 8 bases. J lost 4 bases, V lost 0 bases, and 4 bases had no gene match. The CDR3 spans 15 residues. Per the germline V gene, CDR1 is GTSNPN and CDR2 is SVGIG (reference sequence). CDR3 in amino acids: CAWSVRGPATGELFF. The CDR3 DNA follows: TGTGCCTGGAGTGTCAGGGGGCCCGCCACCGGGGAGCTGTTTTTT.

As concerns this clonotype: A much larger clone lies one base from this, so it may be a read error. The CDR3 sequence is CASSYQTRTERYGQYF. The CDR3, as DNA: TGTGCCAGCAGTTACCAAACCCGGACAGAACGTTACGGGCAGTACTTC. The chain is built from TRBV28 and TRBJ2-7, with a possible D match to TRBD1 (6 bases). Looked up from germline, CDR1 is MDHEN and CDR2 is SYDVKM. This CDR3 contains 16 residues.

This rearrangement joins TRBV5-1 to TRBJ2-7; D perhaps matches TRBD2 (7 bases). Germline CDR1 reads SGHRS; CDR2 reads YFSETQ. Trimming stripped 0 bases from V and 1 base from J, with 14 bases between. The CDR3 covers 16 residues. CDR3 in amino acids: CASSLGSGTTSYEQYF. In nucleotides, the CDR3 is TGCGCCAGCAGCTTGGGGAGCGGGACAACGTCCTACGAGCAGTACTTC.

There are a few counts of this clonotype. The V call is TRBV5-1, the J call TRBJ2-7; D may correspond to TRBD1 or TRBD2 (5 bases each). This CDR3 comprises 13 residues. Germline-derived CDR1 and CDR2 are SGHRS and YFSETQ. Trimming stripped 4 bases from V and 3 bases from J, with 11 bases between. The CDR3 protein is CASSRDPFYEQYF. Here the CDR3 DNA reads TGCGCCAGCAGCCGGGACCCCTTCTACGAGCAGTACTTC.

As to this clonotype: It is likely a read error, because the conserved phenylalanine at the end of the CDR3 is missing. V usage is TRBV28 and J usage is TRBJ1-1; 10 nucleotides match TRBD1. The germline gives CDR1 MDHEN, CDR2 SYDVKM. CDR3 size: 15 residues. Trimming at V came to 6 bases and at J to 0 bases, leaving 4 bases not matched to a gene. For the CDR3, the DNA is TGTGCCAGCAGACGGACAGGGGGGATGAACACTGAAGCTTTCCTT. It specifies CASRRTGGMNTEAFL.

The sample holds many counts of this clonotype. This chain links TRBV5-1 with TRBJ1-2; TRBD1 is a possible D gene (6 bases). CDR3 length: 14 amino acids. The germline V gene has CDR1 SGHRS and CDR2 YFSETQ. V gave up 2 bases and J gave up 6 bases, with 14 bases separating them. The CDR3 nucleotides are TGCGCCAGCAGCTTTGGGCCCGCAGGGGATGGCTACACCTTC. This gives the protein CASSFGPAGDGYTF. Full variable domain (rest looked up from reference TRBV5-1 and TRBJ1-2): KAGVTQTPRYLIKTRGQQVTLSCSPISGHRSVSWYQQTPGQGLQFLFEYFSETQRNKGNFPGRFSGRQFSNSRSEMNVSTLELGDSALYLCASSFGPAGDGYTFGSGTRLTVV.

The sample holds many counts of this clonotype. The gene calls are TRBV6-1 and TRBJ2-2; maybe TRBD1 (6 bases). V dropped 6 bases and J dropped 6 bases, with 14 bases sitting between them. There are 14 residues in the CDR3. Germline V gene sequence: CDR1 MNHNS, CDR2 SASEGT. The CDR3 is CASRKTGKAGELFF. Written as DNA, the CDR3 is TGTGCCAGCAGGAAAACAGGGAAAGCCGGGGAGCTGTTTTTT.

This clonotype was counted many times. V is TRBV29-1 and J is TRBJ2-7; 14 bases line up with TRBD2. Germline V gene data show CDR1 as SQVTM and CDR2 as ANQGSEA. This CDR3 spans 16 amino acids. V shed 4 bases, J shed 0 bases, and the junction held 5 bases outside the gene matches. As DNA, the CDR3 is TGCAGCGTTGCGGGACTAGCGGGAGTAAGCTCCTACGAGCAGTACTTC. It encodes CSVAGLAGVSSYEQYF.

This clonotype has at least ten counts. This chain joins TRBV6-2 or TRBV6-3 and TRBJ2-1; 7 bases align to TRBD2. Losses at the gene ends were 3 bases for V and 4 bases for J; bases not matched to a gene: 15. CDR3 length equals 18 residues. Germline V gene lookup returns CDR1 MNHEY and CDR2 SVGEGT. CDR3 amino acids: CASSYSAAGSWGYNEQFF. The CDR3 DNA is TGTGCCAGCAGTTATTCCGCAGCGGGGTCGTGGGGGTACAATGAGCAGTTCTTC.

This clonotype was recorded many times. The chain combines TRBV12-3 or TRBV12-4 with TRBJ1-2, with a weak D call TRBD1 (6 bases). This CDR3 region has 16 residues. V lost 0 bases and J lost 8, with 19 bases in between. CDR3 sequence reads: CASSLAGSGAAGGYTF. CDR3 nucleotides: TGTGCCAGCAGTTTAGCTGGGTCGGGGGCCGCCGGCGGCTACACCTTC.

This clonotype has at least ten counts. The chain has TRBV6-2 or TRBV6-3 and TRBJ1-5; possibly TRBD1 for D (6 bases). CDR1 is MNHEY, CDR2 SVGEGT, per germline. The CDR3 consists of 16 residues. V was trimmed by 4 bases and J by 2 bases, leaving 15 bases between them. The CDR3 bases are TGTGCCAGCAGTTGGTCGCCAGGGGTTCGCAATCAGCCCCAGCATTTT. Amino acids: CASSWSPGVRNQPQHF.

This clonotype came up many times. The chain joins TRBV28 to TRBJ2-5; the match to TRBD1 covers 8 bases. The germline V gene has CDR1 MDHEN and CDR2 SYDVKM. The CDR3 runs to 15 residues. V was clipped by 1 base and J by 1 base; unmatched bases: 2. CDR3 amino acids: CASSLSTGGQETQYF. In DNA form, the CDR3 reads TGTGCCAGCAGTTTATCCACAGGGGGCCAAGAGACCCAGTACTTC.

The CDR3 nucleotides are TGCAGTGCTGGAGCCGGGAGTGAAGCTTTCTTT. Amino acid sequence: CSAGAGSEAFF. The chain has TRBV20-1 and TRBJ1-1, with unresolved D. The V end lost 5 bases, the J end lost 7 bases, and 11 bases lay between the germline ends. Germline CDR1 is DFQATT and CDR2 is SNEGSKA (reference sequence). There are 11 residues in the CDR3.

In its sample, this clonotype was seen many times. The chain carries TRBV28 and TRBJ1-2; possibly TRBD1 for D (5 bases). CDR1 and CDR2 (germline): MDHEN, SYDVKM. V gave up 5 bases and J gave up 7 bases, with 11 bases separating them. The CDR3 is made up of 12 amino acids. The CDR3 region is CASSPGLSGYTF. The CDR3 DNA is TGTGCCAGCAGTCCGGGACTAAGTGGCTACACCTTC.

At least ten counts were recorded for this clonotype. The chain couples TRBV12-3 or TRBV12-4 to TRBJ1-5, with 7 bases that match TRBD1. J lost 0 bases, V lost 6 bases, and 2 bases had no gene match. This CDR3 comprises 14 residues. The CDR3 loop reads CASRQGLSNQPQHF. The DNA for the CDR3 is TGTGCCAGCAGACAGGGGCTTAGCAATCAGCCCCAGCATTTT.

This clonotype appeared many times. This chain joins TRBV9 and TRBJ2-7, with D tentatively TRBD2 (7 bases). V dropped 2 bases and J dropped 10 bases, with 25 bases sitting between them. Looked up from germline, CDR1 is SGDLS and CDR2 is YYNGEE. This CDR3 has 16 amino acids. The CDR3 nucleotides read TGTGCCAGCAGCGTCGAGGGGGGGGCCCGGTATGGGTCACAGTACTTC. Its protein is CASSVEGGARYGSQYF.

This clonotype was found many times. The chain is built from TRBV12-3 or TRBV12-4 and TRBJ1-3, with a tentative D call TRBD1 (5 bases). The CDR3 sequence is 17 residues long. V was clipped by 3 bases and J by 0 bases, with 15 bases between them. The CDR3 protein is CASSLLGPLSSGNTIYF. In DNA form, the CDR3 reads TGTGCCAGCAGTTTGTTGGGGCCACTGAGCTCTGGAAACACCATATATTTT.

This clonotype was detected many times. The chain couples TRBV6-5 to TRBJ2-5, with 10 nucleotides matching TRBD2. Per germline, CDR1 MNHEY and CDR2 SVGAGI. The CDR3 has 15 residues. Trimming cost V 8 bases and J 2 bases; bases outside gene matches: 8. The CDR3 DNA is TGTGCCAGCGGAGGACTAGCGGATAATCAAGAGACCCAGTACTTC. It encodes CASGGLADNQETQYF.

The sample holds many counts of this clonotype. V is TRBV9 and J is TRBJ2-7; 7 bases are a match to TRBD2. V shed 3 bases, J shed 1 base, and the junction held 16 bases outside the gene matches. CDR1 and CDR2 from the germline V gene are SGDLS and YYNGEE. The CDR3 has 18 amino acids. The DNA of the CDR3 is TGTGCCAGCAGCGGGCCGGGGCTAGCGGAGGCCTCTTCCTACGAGCAGTACTTC. Translation: CASSGPGLAEASSYEQYF.

This clonotype was counted ten times or more. V usage is TRBV28 and J usage is TRBJ2-2; possibly TRBD1 for D (6 bases). The germline V and J ends were trimmed by 5 bases and 4 bases, with 14 bases remaining between them. Germline assignment: CDR1 MDHEN and CDR2 SYDVKM. The CDR3 sequence is 15 residues long. The CDR3 is CASSPTGIGTGELFF. Here the CDR3 DNA reads TGTGCCAGCAGTCCAACAGGGATAGGCACCGGGGAGCTGTTTTTT.

This clonotype showed up many times. A read error may explain this, as a much larger clone is one base away. The chain recombines TRBV12-3 or TRBV12-4 with TRBJ1-2, with D maybe TRBD1 (6 bases). The CDR3 is 15 residues long. The CDR3 is CASSTGQNPNYGHTF. CDR3 sequence (DNA): TGTGCCAGCAGTACAGGACAGAATCCTAACTATGGCCACACCTTC.

This clonotype occurred many times. This chain joins TRBV20-1 and TRBJ2-7; 10 bases are shared with TRBD2. The CDR3 runs to 15 residues. Germline assignment: CDR1 DFQATT and CDR2 SNEGSKA (reference sequence). Unmatched junction bases numbered 5, after V lost 3 bases and J lost 0 bases. DNA for the CDR3: TGCAGTGCTAGCGGGACTAGCGCCGTCTCCTACGAGCAGTACTTC. It specifies CSASGTSAVSYEQYF.